The following is a T cell receptor beta chain sequence with its context. Its antigen is unknown. The entry originates in a study of T cells after yellow fever vaccination. Across the study: For low cell numbers, libraries were made with SMART-Seq v4 Ultra Low Input. General observations from the study: Post-booster repertoires contained most primary-vaccination clones again (about 95% CD4, 85% to 90% CD8). Overall, a small share of clonotypes was seen in both CD4 and CD8 compartments.

A single record per CDR3 protein comes from TCRdb applying MiXCR to the 5' RACE reads. The sample has 95,000 to 150,000 distinct CDR3 sequences, about 8.8% seen once. The V gene end was trimmed by 4 bases and the J gene end by 3 bases; junction bases not matched to a gene: 4. The CDR3 contains 15 residues. CDR1 is LGHNA and CDR2 is YSLEER in the germline V gene. This sequence was found in a young man who received the YFV17D yellow fever vaccine. The V and J genes are TRBV4-3 and TRBJ2-2; 8 bases are shared with TRBD2. Here the sequenced sample was CD8+ T cells sorted from PBMCs, taken on the day of the yellow fever booster vaccination. CDR3 protein: CASSRAAGDTGELFF. Written as DNA, the CDR3 is TGCGCCAGCAGCCGCGCAGCGGGGGACACCGGGGAGCTGTTTTTT.